The 19 T cell receptor beta chains below come from one sample, sequenced in a study of memory CD4+ T cells and cytomegalovirus serostatus (dated by TCRdb to the late 2010s). The method was the immunoSEQ multiplex PCR assay. TCRdb provides this immuneACCESS table in a form limited to in-frame rearrangements. Some clones are lacking; in checked studies, under half of them reflect an unresolved V gene, and why the rest are absent is not known. This sample lists tens of thousands of clones; about 80% were detected once. Approximately 0.39% of the sample belongs to the ten largest clones. A FACSAria II was used to sort memory CD4+ T cells, defined as single viable CD3+CD4+CD8-CD45RO+ cells. Sequenced material: memory CD4+ T cells from blood. These receptors all come from an adult in good health and CMV-seronegative.

The chain has TRBV4-1 and TRBJ1-2; D remains unclear. Germline CDR1 and CDR2: MGHRA and YSYEKL. The CDR3 runs to 15 residues. Trimming removed 3 bases at V and 1 base at J, with 12 bases between. The CDR3 region is CASSQVVASNYGYTF. As DNA, the CDR3 is TGCGCCAGCAGCCAGGTGGTTGCCAGTAACTATGGCTACACCTTC.

The chain couples TRBV11-2 to TRBJ1-1; 7 bases agree with TRBD1. This CDR3 is 15 amino acids long. V dropped 4 bases and J dropped 6; count of bases not matched to a gene: 11. Germline CDR1 and CDR2: SGHAT and FQNNGV. In DNA form, the CDR3 reads TGTGCCAGCAGCTCCTATAAGACAGGGCGCGCTGAAGCTTTCTTT. Its translation is CASSSYKTGRAEAFF.

This clone has a handful of counts. V and J are TRBV7-2 and TRBJ1-5; 7 bases map to TRBD1. In germline, CDR1 is SGHTA, CDR2 FQGNSA. The CDR3 extends over 14 amino acids. The V gene end was trimmed by 5 bases and the J gene end by 7 bases; junction bases not matched to a gene: 8. Here the CDR3 DNA reads TGTGCCAGCAGCCCAGTAGGGGGCTCACAGCCCCAGCATTTT. Translation: CASSPVGGSQPQHF.

CDR3 sequence (DNA): TGTGCCAGCAGTATTGACAGAGGGGGGAGGGAAGCTTTCTTT. Translating it yields CASSIDRGGREAFF. This chain links TRBV6-5 with TRBJ1-1; perhaps TRBD1 as D (6 bases). Germline loops: CDR1 MNHEY, CDR2 SVGAGI. The length of the CDR3 is 14 residues. Trimming stripped 5 bases from V and 8 bases from J, with 18 bases between.

This clone was seen a few times. The same CDR3 is also encoded by other DNA sequences in this sample. The gene calls are TRBV7-9 and TRBJ1-1; 9 bases map to TRBD1. With V trimmed by 4 bases and J by 0 bases, 6 bases remained unmatched. The CDR3 extends over 16 amino acids. From germline, CDR1 is SEHNR and CDR2 FQNEAQ (reference sequence). CDR3 nucleotide sequence: TGTGCCAGCAGCTCCGGACAGGGGAGGATGAACACTGAAGCTTTCTTT. Translation gives CASSSGQGRMNTEAFF.

This clone is termed medium-sized (0.01 to 0.1%). The CDR3 region has the DNA TGTGCCAGCAGCCAAGATGGGGGTATGAGCTCTGGAAACACCATATATTTT. This encodes CASSQDGGMSSGNTIYF. This chain connects TRBV4-2 to TRBJ1-3, with D possibly being TRBD1 (5 bases). This CDR3 comprises 17 residues. The V end was cut by 0 bases, the J end by 0 bases, with 12 bases between. Germline CDR1 LGHNA, CDR2 YNFKEQ.

V gene TRBV6-5 combines with J gene TRBJ1-2, with 9 bases aligning to TRBD1. V was pared by 4 bases and J by 3 bases, with 6 bases of the junction left unmatched. Germline CDR1 is MNHEY and CDR2 is SVGAGI. The CDR3 is 15 amino acids. The CDR3 region is CASSSPDRGDYGYTF. The CDR3 region has the DNA TGTGCCAGCAGTTCCCCCGACAGGGGGGACTATGGCTACACCTTC.

This chain links TRBV19 with TRBJ2-5; D perhaps matches TRBD2 (7 bases). Trimming removed 11 bases from V and 2 bases from J, with 30 bases in between. The CDR3 has 18 residues. CDR1 and CDR2 from the germline V gene are LNHDA and SQIVND (reference sequence). CDR3 sequence (DNA): TGTGCCCCTAGGGACAAAGGCCTATGCGGGGGTCGACAAGAGACCCAGTACTTC. Its protein is CAPRDKGLCGGRQETQYF.

The J gene is TRBJ2-7, the V gene TRBV9; possibly TRBD2 for D (6 bases). This CDR3 has 15 residues. The V and J ends lost 0 bases and 2 bases respectively, with 12 bases between them. CDR1 and CDR2 from the germline V gene are SGDLS and YYNGEE. The CDR3 DNA reads TGTGCCAGCAGCGTAGGACTGGGCGGGGCCTACGAGCAGTACTTC. This translates into CASSVGLGGAYEQYF.

The V gene is TRBV6-1, the J gene TRBJ1-3; 7 bases map to TRBD1. V dropped 11 bases and J dropped 2; count of bases not matched to a gene: 6. CDR3 size: 13 residues. Germline V gives CDR1 MNHNS, CDR2 SASEGT. The CDR3 protein is CALKGAAGNTIYF. The CDR3 DNA follows: TGTGCCCTCAAGGGGGCGGCTGGAAACACCATATATTTT.

This clone has a single count. This chain links TRBV2 with TRBJ2-7; D not certain. Between the trimmed V and J ends, which lost 4 bases and 10 bases, there was a span of 11 bases. Germline V lookup: CDR1 SNHLY, CDR2 FYNNEI. The CDR3 has 11 residues. The CDR3 DNA is TGTGCCAGCAGTGCTTTAGAAAGCCAGTACTTC. It encodes CASSALESQYF. Drawing the rest from reference TRBV2 and TRBJ2-7, the complete variable domain is EPEVTQTPSHQVTQMGQEVILRCVPISNHLYFYWYRQILGQKVEFLVSFYNNEISEKSEIFDDQFSVERPDGSNFTLKIRSTKLEDSAMYFCASSALESQYFGPGTRLTVT.

The rearrangement uses TRBV6-5 and TRBJ2-5, with a tentative D call TRBD2 (6 bases). Germline CDR1 MNHEY, CDR2 SVGAGI. Between the trimmed V and J ends, which lost 0 bases and 2 bases, there was a span of 7 bases. The CDR3 runs 14 residues. The CDR3 is CASSYSGTQETQYF. The CDR3 nucleotides are TGTGCCAGCAGTTACTCAGGGACTCAAGAGACCCAGTACTTC.

The V gene is TRBV4-1, the J gene TRBJ2-5; a possible D gene is TRBD1 (5 bases). The V end was cut by 4 bases, the J end by 7 bases, with 22 bases between. This CDR3 spans 16 amino acids. Germline CDR1 reads MGHRA; CDR2 reads YSYEKL. The CDR3 loop is CASSPIRVSTMVTQYF. The CDR3 DNA follows: TGCGCCAGCAGCCCTATCAGGGTTTCGACGATGGTGACCCAGTACTTC.

The chain employs TRBV28 and TRBJ2-7; D may be TRBD1 (5 bases). Trimming pared 2 bases from V and 5 bases from J, leaving 16 bases between. CDR1 MDHEN and CDR2 SYDVKM come from the germline V gene. CDR3 size: 15 residues. The CDR3 coding sequence is TGTGCCAGCAGTTTAGTCAGGGCGGCTATCAACGAGCAGTACTTC. This translates into CASSLVRAAINEQYF. Drawing the rest from reference TRBV28 and TRBJ2-7, the complete variable domain is DVKVTQSSRYLVKRTGEKVFLECVQDMDHENMFWYRQDPGLGLRLIYFSYDVKMKEKGDIPEGYSVSREKKERFSLILESASTNQTSMYLCASSLVRAAINEQYFGPGTRLTVT.

J is TRBJ2-2 and V is TRBV6-5, with D uncertain. Germline V lookup: CDR1 MNHEY, CDR2 SVGAGI. This CDR3 comprises 15 residues. The V and J ends lost 3 bases and 7 bases respectively, with 15 bases between them. CDR3 in amino acids: CASSYSVGKGGELFF. CDR3 nucleotides: TGTGCCAGCAGTTATAGTGTAGGAAAGGGCGGGGAGCTGTTTTTT.

J is TRBJ2-3 and V is TRBV7-9; TRBD2 agrees at 8 bases. The V segment lost 6 bases and the J segment 4 bases; nucleotides outside the gene matches: 9. CDR3 size: 15 residues. Germline V gene lookup returns CDR1 SEHNR and CDR2 FQNEAQ (reference sequence). CDR3 residues: CASSTIAGQADTQYF. The CDR3 DNA follows: TGTGCCAGCAGTACCATAGCGGGGCAAGCAGATACGCAGTATTTT.

This clone was counted once. This rearrangement joins TRBV28 to TRBJ2-6; D is perhaps TRBD1 or TRBD2 (5 bases each). CDR1 and CDR2 (germline): MDHEN, SYDVKM. The CDR3 totals 18 residues. Trimming cost V 5 bases and J 0 bases, with 17 bases left between them. The CDR3 sequence is CASSVRAGASSGANVLTF. The CDR3 region has the DNA TGTGCCAGCAGTGTCAGGGCGGGCGCTTCCTCTGGGGCCAACGTCCTGACTTTC.

The chain uses TRBV6-5 and TRBJ2-6; D remains ambiguous. The CDR3 spans 13 residues. Trimming left V 8 bases short and J 4 bases short, with 9 bases between. CDR1 and CDR2 from the germline V gene are MNHEY and SVGAGI. The CDR3 DNA reads TGTGCCAGCCATTATCCCGGGGCCAACGTCCTGACTTTC. Protein sequence: CASHYPGANVLTF.

This clone has just a few counts. J is TRBJ2-2 and V is TRBV19; 8 bases map to TRBD1. V shed 4 bases and J 6 bases; nucleotides not matched to a gene: 4. In germline, CDR1 is LNHDA, CDR2 SQIVND (reference sequence). CDR3 length: 14 amino acids. The CDR3 sequence: CASSRDRRAGELFF. The CDR3 DNA is TGTGCCAGTAGTAGGGACAGGAGGGCCGGGGAGCTGTTTTTT. Supplemented by reference TRBV19 and TRBJ2-2, the full variable domain reads DGGITQSPKYLFRKEGQNVTLSCEQNLNHDAMYWYRQDPGQGLRLIYYSQIVNDFQKGDIAEGYSVSREKKESFPLTVTSAQKNPTAFYLCASSRDRRAGELFFGEGSRLTVL.